These 5 T cell receptor beta chains came from one sample sequenced in a study of lymphopenia after photon versus proton radiotherapy. Profiled with immunoSEQ multiplex PCR; TCRdb holds only in-frame clones, not every one. This sample has tens of thousands of clones, with more than 75% found just once. The sequencing here drew on peripheral blood, taken from a patient treated with proton-based radiotherapy. These TCRs come from an elderly man with esophageal cancer.

J is TRBJ2-5 and V is TRBV5-4; possibly TRBD2 for D (6 bases). This CDR3 comprises 16 residues. Germline V gene lookup returns CDR1 SGHNT and CDR2 YYREEE (reference sequence). V was cut by 4 bases and J by 6 bases, with 22 bases left in between. In DNA form, the CDR3 reads TGTGCCAGCAGCCCTGTTGCGGGGTCGGGTATAAAGACCCAGTACTTC. Residues: CASSPVAGSGIKTQYF.

The chain carries TRBV10-1 and TRBJ2-1; 8 bases match TRBD2. Germline CDR1 reads WNHNN; CDR2 reads SYGVQD (reference sequence). The CDR3 loop spans 17 amino acids. J was trimmed by 5 bases and V by 1 base; bases with no gene match: 10. CDR3 protein: CASSEFQGRAGDNEQFF. The CDR3 coding sequence is TGCGCCAGCAGTGAGTTCCAGGGTCGAGCGGGGGACAATGAGCAGTTCTTC.

The CDR3 bases are TGCAGCGTTGCCCCTAGTGAGGGGGCCCAGTACTTC. It yields the protein CSVAPSEGAQYF. The chain uses TRBV29-1 and TRBJ2-5; D may be TRBD1 (6 bases). Germline CDR1 SQVTM, CDR2 ANQGSEA. Trimming left V 4 bases short and J 9 bases short, with 15 bases between. This CDR3 comprises 12 residues.

The rearrangement links TRBV5-1 to TRBJ1-2; a weak D match, TRBD1 (5 bases). V was trimmed by 4 bases and J by 7 bases, leaving 23 bases between them. The germline CDR1 and CDR2 sequences are SGHRS and YFSETQ. This CDR3 comprises 16 residues. In DNA, the CDR3 is TGCGCCAGCAGCATTGGGCTCGGGGACCGCTCTCTTGGCTACACCTTC. It specifies CASSIGLGDRSLGYTF.

This sequence joins TRBV27 and TRBJ2-7, with 10 bases fitting TRBD1. Germline-derived CDR1 and CDR2 are MNHEY and SMNVEV (reference sequence). V trimming: 4 bases; J trimming: 2 bases; junction bases outside the gene matches: 5. This CDR3 is built from 15 residues. The CDR3 region is CASSSPGQGTYEQYF. For the CDR3, the DNA is TGTGCCAGCAGTTCTCCGGGACAGGGGACCTACGAGCAGTACTTC.